The present entry profiles one TCR beta chain with its context. The data stem from a study of blood T cell repertoires in COVID-19. The method was immunoSEQ multiplex PCR; TCRdb's version includes in-frame clones alone and lacks a portion of them. The table lists approximately 210,000 clones, roughly 87% of them singletons. The germline V gene encodes CDR1 PRHDT and CDR2 FYEKMQ (reference sequence). Trimming cost V 3 bases and J 1 base; bases outside gene matches: 1. The CDR3 is 14 amino acids. The sequence was collected from a woman younger than 45 who had recovered from COVID-19. The chain joins TRBV13 to TRBJ2-5; the match to TRBD1 covers 8 bases. The sample taken for sequencing was PBMCs or T cells enriched from blood (not recorded which). The CDR3 bases are TGTGCCAGCAGCTTGGGACAGGCCCAAGAGACCCAGTACTTC. Protein: CASSLGQAQETQYF.